This is a list of T cell receptor beta chains from one sample in a study of blood T cells in healthy people across ages. TCRdb reprocessed the 5' RACE reads with MiXCR, giving one entry per CDR3 protein. The table includes over 1,200,000 distinct CDR3 sequences, around 55% detected once. Sequencing input: blood. The receptors stem from a young man in good health. CDR3s leave out the opening cysteine and the closing phenylalanine or tryptophan. The D gene is left open where the match is weak.

CDR3 protein	V gene	CDR3 length	D gene	J gene
ASSESRTSDQETQY	TRBV2	14	TRBD2	TRBJ2-5
ATQDSQWSSEQF	TRBV24-1	12	NA	TRBJ2-1
ASSFRAASTDTQY	TRBV11-1	13	NA	TRBJ2-3
ASSDMEGAYNEQF	TRBV2	13	NA	TRBJ2-1
ASSVLRGQGSGNEKLF	TRBV14	16	TRBD1	TRBJ1-4
ASSFQLLGGDTQY	TRBV6-5	13	TRBD2	TRBJ2-3
AIGDFGTPDNEQF	TRBV10-3	13	NA	TRBJ2-1
SVPLGNEQY	TRBV29-1	9	NA	TRBJ2-7
SVEDLGGQETQY	TRBV29-1	12	NA	TRBJ2-5
ASSLGKGYEQY	TRBV12-3/TRBV12-4	11	NA	TRBJ2-7
ASSAADSLPPLANYGYT	TRBV2	17	NA	TRBJ1-2
ASTENLNRETQY	TRBV6-1	12	NA	NA
ASRLTSGNLLYEQY	TRBV28	14	TRBD2	TRBJ2-7
ATDPGGGELF	TRBV6-5	10	TRBD2	TRBJ2-2
SVEREVDTEAF	TRBV29-1	11	NA	TRBJ1-1
ASSARLVPETQY	TRBV7-7	12	NA	TRBJ2-5
AWSAGDYGYT	TRBV30	10	NA	TRBJ1-2
ASSQRQGLPHEQY	TRBV7-8	13	TRBD1	TRBJ2-7
ASSLRGPEQF	TRBV5-6	10	NA	TRBJ2-1
SASWLPGGSYEQY	TRBV20-1	13	NA	TRBJ2-7
ASSSPGEVEKLF	TRBV5-1	12	NA	TRBJ1-4
ASSFRTGGAYEQY	TRBV7-6	13	NA	NA
AISESRQVVSVRY	TRBV10-3	13	NA	TRBJ2-7
ATSFRPMEKLF	TRBV7-9	11	NA	TRBJ1-4
ASSASGTSEQY	TRBV27	11	NA	TRBJ2-7
ASSRTGTATGYT	TRBV12-3/TRBV12-4	12	TRBD1	TRBJ1-2
SASGFGQSNSPLH	TRBV20-1	13	NA	TRBJ1-6
ASSLRGRYQQY	TRBV27	11	NA	TRBJ2-5
ASSATVPRGSSTDTQY	TRBV14	16	TRBD1	TRBJ2-3
ASSRQAGGNEKLF	TRBV7-2	13	TRBD1	TRBJ1-4
SVRFSMNTEAF	TRBV29-1	11	NA	TRBJ1-1
ATSTQTGANSPLH	TRBV15	13	TRBD1	TRBJ1-6
SATDMDVEKLF	TRBV20-1	11	NA	TRBJ1-4
SARDQEWSGYT	TRBV20-1	11	NA	TRBJ1-2
AITDSLDEKLF	TRBV10-3	11	NA	TRBJ1-4
ASSQEQGAFSGELF	TRBV4-3	14	TRBD1	TRBJ2-2
SATRDIGQSYGYT	TRBV20-1	13	NA	TRBJ1-2
ASSESQGAYIQY	TRBV10-1	12	TRBD1	TRBJ2-4
ASSGGEIEKLF	TRBV25-1	11	NA	TRBJ1-4
ASSDFRGYEQF	TRBV7-2	11	NA	TRBJ2-1
ASSREGGDYEQY	TRBV4-3	12	NA	TRBJ2-7
SAAVGAGYNSPLH	TRBV20-1	13	NA	TRBJ1-6
ASTLGLAGDRGYEQY	TRBV12-3/TRBV12-4	15	TRBD2	NA
ASSLTVNYEQY	TRBV12-3/TRBV12-4	11	NA	TRBJ2-7
ASSLARNLYEQY	TRBV5-1	12	NA	TRBJ2-7
ASSEVMSGGLHEQF	TRBV25-1	14	TRBD1	TRBJ2-1
ASSQESGGLSYGYT	TRBV4-2	14	NA	TRBJ1-2
ASSYHREDTQY	TRBV6-5	11	NA	TRBJ2-3
ASNRWRAELQETQY	TRBV28	14	NA	TRBJ2-5
ASSSRAGGSPDTQY	TRBV5-1	14	TRBD2	TRBJ2-3
SAIPGTAVPVDTQY	TRBV20-1	14	TRBD1	TRBJ2-3
ASSLLNLGETQY	TRBV27	12	NA	NA
ASSLTSMGTEAF	TRBV4-2	12	NA	TRBJ1-1
ASSYSRDSDTQY	TRBV6-6	12	NA	TRBJ2-3
ASSLPRGYKEQF	TRBV12-3/TRBV12-4	12	NA	TRBJ2-1
ATAGTTGTSGIGEQF	TRBV24-1	15	TRBD2	TRBJ2-1
ASSRTIQETQY	TRBV4-2	11	NA	NA
ASSSPPPPWEQF	TRBV7-2	12	NA	TRBJ2-1
ASSPGLVDTGELF	TRBV7-2	13	NA	TRBJ2-2
ASSGPDNYGYT	TRBV11-1	11	NA	TRBJ1-2